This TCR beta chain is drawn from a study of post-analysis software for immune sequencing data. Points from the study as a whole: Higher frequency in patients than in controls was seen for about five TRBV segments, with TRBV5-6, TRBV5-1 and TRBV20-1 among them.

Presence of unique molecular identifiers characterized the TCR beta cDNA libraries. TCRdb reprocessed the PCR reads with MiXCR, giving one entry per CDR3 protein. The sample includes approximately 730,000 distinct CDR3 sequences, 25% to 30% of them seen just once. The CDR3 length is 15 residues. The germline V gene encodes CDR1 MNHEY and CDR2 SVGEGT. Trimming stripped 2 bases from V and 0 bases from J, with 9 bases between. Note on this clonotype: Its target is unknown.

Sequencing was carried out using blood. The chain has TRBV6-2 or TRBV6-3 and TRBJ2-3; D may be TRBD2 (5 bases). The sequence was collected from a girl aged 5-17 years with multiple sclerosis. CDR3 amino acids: CASSYRRTSTDTQYF. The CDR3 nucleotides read TGTGCCAGCAGTTACCGGCGGACTAGCACAGATACGCAGTATTTT.